The 19 T cell receptor beta chains below all came from one sample that was sequenced in a study of shared clonotypes between healthy human individuals. Profiling relied on immunoSEQ multiplex PCR, and the TCRdb table lists in-frame clones only, not all of them. The profile shows approximately 350,000 clones, roughly 70% of them singletons. Input material: memory CD4+ T cells sorted from blood. The subset here: CD45RA-negative fraction. These receptors were collected from a man aged 30-40 years in good health.

This sequence joins TRBV6-5 and TRBJ2-7, with 8 nucleotides matching TRBD1. This CDR3 comprises 15 residues. Unmatched junction bases numbered 12, after V lost 6 bases and J lost 5 bases. Per germline, CDR1 MNHEY and CDR2 SVGAGI. The CDR3 region has the DNA TGTGCCAGCAGATCTCGCCCGGACAGGGTCCACGAGCAGTACTTC. It is translated as CASRSRPDRVHEQYF.

This clone occurred a few times. The gene calls are TRBV5-1 and TRBJ1-3; D might be TRBD1 (5 bases). Germline V CDR1 and CDR2: SGHRS, YFSETQ. The V end lost 0 bases, the J end lost 2 bases, and 12 bases lay between the germline ends. The CDR3 runs to 16 residues. CDR3 in amino acids: CASSLGSGLTGNTIYF. CDR3 in DNA: TGCGCCAGCAGCTTGGGATCGGGACTTACTGGAAACACCATATATTTT.

Details on this clone: This sample also contains other DNA sequences that code for the same CDR3. The chain couples TRBV11-2 to TRBJ2-2; no clear D. V was shortened by 0 bases and J by 4 bases, with 3 bases between the two germline ends. Per the germline V gene, CDR1 is SGHAT and CDR2 is FQNNGV. The CDR3 length is 13 residues. The DNA for the CDR3 is TGTGCCAGCAGCTTAGATTTCACCGGGGAGCTGTTTTTT. Its protein product is CASSLDFTGELFF. Complete variable domain (other parts from reference TRBV11-2 and TRBJ2-2): EAGVAQSPRYKIIEKRQSVAFWCNPISGHATLYWYQQILGQGPKLLIQFQNNGVVDDSQLPKDRFSAERLKGVDSTLKIQPAKLEDSAVYLCASSLDFTGELFFGEGSRLTVL.

V and J are TRBV10-3 and TRBJ1-1; D not resolved. The CDR3 is made up of 11 amino acids. V lost 1 base to trimming and J lost 4 bases, with 1 base between them. The germline V gene has CDR1 ENHRY and CDR2 SYGVKD. For the CDR3, the DNA is TGTGCCATCAGTGAGTTCACTGAAGCTTTCTTT. Translation gives CAISEFTEAFF.

CDR3 DNA: TGCGCCAGCAGCCCTGGAAGAGCTGGAGAGCAGTTCTTC. Protein: CASSPGRAGEQFF. The chain recombines TRBV5-1 with TRBJ2-1; D is unclear. V was clipped by 4 bases and J by 10 bases, with 15 bases between them. The CDR3 totals 13 residues. CDR1 is SGHRS and CDR2 is YFSETQ in the germline V gene.

The sample holds one count of this clone. This rearrangement joins TRBV7-3 to TRBJ2-1; 9 nucleotides agree with TRBD2. Germline values: CDR1 SGHTA, CDR2 FQGTGA. With V trimmed by 3 bases and J by 9 bases, 12 bases remained unmatched. This CDR3 region has 16 residues. DNA for the CDR3: TGTGCCAGCAGCTTGACGTTCGCTAGCGGGACTGCTGAGCAGTTCTTC. It yields the protein CASSLTFASGTAEQFF.

This chain uses TRBV18 with TRBJ2-3; D uncertain. The CDR3 consists of 13 residues. Trimming shortened V by 5 bases and J by 6 bases, and 12 bases separated the two germline ends. In germline, CDR1 is KGHSH, CDR2 LQKENI. In nucleotides, the CDR3 is TGTGCCAGCTCATTGGAGCGTACGGATACGCAGTATTTT. Amino acids: CASSLERTDTQYF.

This clone was seen many times. J is TRBJ1-1 and V is TRBV28; D is possibly TRBD1 (6 bases). This CDR3 spans 15 amino acids. Trimming stripped 6 bases from V and 3 bases from J, with 17 bases between. From germline, CDR1 is MDHEN and CDR2 SYDVKM. CDR3 in amino acids: CASSLGGDGYTEAFF. The CDR3 DNA reads TGTGCCAGCAGCCTAGGGGGAGATGGGTACACTGAAGCTTTCTTT.

The gene calls are TRBV7-2 and TRBJ2-3; 7 bases match TRBD2. CDR3 length equals 13 residues. The germline CDR1 and CDR2 sequences are SGHTA and FQGNSA. J gave up 4 bases and V 5 bases, and 3 bases lay outside the gene matches. CDR3 region: CASSRDYSDTQYF. The CDR3 nucleotides read TGTGCCAGCAGCCGGGACTACTCAGATACGCAGTATTTT.

This chain links TRBV7-8 with TRBJ2-2, with no clear D. Germline assignment: CDR1 SGHVS and CDR2 FQNEAQ. This CDR3 has 13 residues. V dropped 1 base and J dropped 5 bases, with 5 bases sitting between them. The CDR3: CASSLEGTGELFF. The CDR3 nucleotides are TGTGCCAGCAGCTTAGAAGGGACCGGGGAGCTGTTTTTT.

CDR3 nucleotides: TGTGCCAGCAGGGTTACTAGCGGGAGGGCCGGCGAGCAGTACTTC. It translates to CASRVTSGRAGEQYF. The chain recombines TRBV11-2 with TRBJ2-7; 13 nucleotides agree with TRBD2. CDR3 length: 15 amino acids. The ends lost 6 bases at V and 6 bases at J; junction bases unmatched: 8. Germline V CDR1 and CDR2: SGHAT, FQNNGV.

The J gene is TRBJ2-7, the V gene TRBV29-1; D call uncertain. CDR1 and CDR2 (germline): SQVTM, ANQGSEA. The CDR3 runs 13 residues. V was cut by 7 bases and J by 5 bases, with 18 bases left in between. CDR3 nucleotides: TGCAGCGCAAGGTATGCCCCTACCCACGAGCAGTACTTC. This translates into CSARYAPTHEQYF.

The CDR3 is CASSTQGAGEQYF. The CDR3, as DNA: TGTGCCAGTAGTACGCAGGGGGCGGGCGAGCAGTACTTC. This rearrangement joins TRBV19 to TRBJ2-7; 8 nucleotides match TRBD1. The length of the CDR3 is 13 residues. Germline-derived CDR1 and CDR2 are LNHDA and SQIVND (reference sequence). V shed 4 bases, J shed 6 bases, and the junction held 5 bases outside the gene matches.

J is TRBJ1-2 and V is TRBV6-5, with 11 positions matching TRBD1. CDR1 MNHEY and CDR2 SVGAGI come from the germline V gene. CDR3 length: 13 amino acids. V trimming: 8 bases; J trimming: 4 bases; junction bases outside the gene matches: 3. The CDR3 protein is CASGTGGIYGYTF. The CDR3 nucleotides are TGTGCCAGCGGGACAGGGGGTATCTATGGCTACACCTTC.

The CDR3 spells CASSPRDSYEQYF. The CDR3 nucleotides read TGTGCCAGCAGCCCCCGAGACAGCTACGAGCAGTACTTC. The J gene is TRBJ2-7, the V gene TRBV5-8; tentatively, D is TRBD1 (5 bases). Trimming removed 4 bases from V and 3 bases from J, with 11 bases in between. The CDR3 extends over 13 amino acids. Germline V gives CDR1 SGHTS, CDR2 YDEGEE. Variable domain in full (rest from reference TRBV5-8 and TRBJ2-7): EAGVTQSPTHLIKTRGQQATLRCSPISGHTSVYWYQQALGLGLQFLLWYDEGEERNRGNFPPRFSGRQFPNYSSELNVNALELEDSALYLCASSPRDSYEQYFGPGTRLTVT.

This chain joins TRBV30 and TRBJ2-7; no reliable D call. The CDR3 length is 12 residues. Between the trimmed V and J ends, which lost 2 bases and 4 bases, there was a span of 9 bases. Germline V gives CDR1 GTSNPN, CDR2 SVGIG (reference sequence). The chain's CDR3 is CAWSQSSYEQYF. Written as DNA, the CDR3 is TGTGCCTGGAGTCAGAGTTCTTACGAGCAGTACTTC.

V usage is TRBV28 and J usage is TRBJ2-5, with 8 bases aligning to TRBD2. The CDR3 length is 14 residues. The junction had 5 bases not matched to a gene; V was cut back by 4 bases and J by 4 bases. In germline, CDR1 is MDHEN, CDR2 SYDVKM. In DNA form, the CDR3 reads TGTGCCAGCAGTTCGGGAGGGCCTGTAGAGACCCAGTACTTC. It translates to CASSSGGPVETQYF.

This CDR3 reads CASSQAISGRADDTQYF. The CDR3 DNA is TGCGCCAGCAGCCAGGCCATTAGCGGGAGGGCAGACGATACGCAGTATTTT. The chain joins TRBV4-3 to TRBJ2-3; TRBD2 agrees at 11 bases. The CDR3 sequence is 17 residues long. V shed 3 bases, J shed 6 bases, and the junction held 11 bases outside the gene matches. CDR1 LGHNA and CDR2 YSLEER come from the germline V gene.

The genes are TRBV5-4 and TRBJ2-7, with D perhaps TRBD1 or TRBD2 (5 bases each). V was shortened by 4 bases and J by 2 bases, with 16 bases between the two germline ends. The CDR3 runs 15 residues. Germline V gene lookup returns CDR1 SGHNT and CDR2 YYREEE (reference sequence). The CDR3 region has the DNA TGTGCCAGCAGCGCGACCGGGACCCATGCCTACGAGCAGTACTTC. Translation gives CASSATGTHAYEQYF.